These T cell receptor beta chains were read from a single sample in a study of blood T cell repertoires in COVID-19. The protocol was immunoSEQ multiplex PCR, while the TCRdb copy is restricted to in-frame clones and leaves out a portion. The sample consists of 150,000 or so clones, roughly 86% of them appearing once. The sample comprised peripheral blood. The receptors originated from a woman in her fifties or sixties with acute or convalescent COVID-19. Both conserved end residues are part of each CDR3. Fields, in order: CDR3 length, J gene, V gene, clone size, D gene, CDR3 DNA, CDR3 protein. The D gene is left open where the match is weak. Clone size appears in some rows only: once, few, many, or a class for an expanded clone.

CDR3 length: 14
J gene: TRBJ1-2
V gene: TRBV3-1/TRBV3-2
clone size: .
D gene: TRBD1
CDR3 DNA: TGTGCCAGCAGTGACAGGGTTAGGAGCTATGGCTACACCTTC
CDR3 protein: CASSDRVRSYGYTF

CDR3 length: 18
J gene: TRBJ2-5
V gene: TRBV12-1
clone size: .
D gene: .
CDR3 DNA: TGTGCCAGCAGCTTTGCTCCTGGGCGGGGGGCCACACAAGAGACCCAGTACTTC
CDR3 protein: CASSFAPGRGATQETQYF

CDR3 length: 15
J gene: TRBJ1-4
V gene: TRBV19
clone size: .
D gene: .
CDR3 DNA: TGTGCCAGTAGTCGGGGAGGGGCAACTAATGAAAAACTGTTTTTT
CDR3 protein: CASSRGGATNEKLFF

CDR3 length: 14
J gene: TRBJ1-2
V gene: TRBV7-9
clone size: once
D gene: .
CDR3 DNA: TGTGCCAGCAGCCCCGGTGAGGGTTCCTATGGCTACACCTTC
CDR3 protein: CASSPGEGSYGYTF

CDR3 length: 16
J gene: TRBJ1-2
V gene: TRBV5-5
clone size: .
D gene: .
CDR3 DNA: TGTGCCAGCAGCTTGGAACTAGCCCGACCTAACTATGGCTACACCTTC
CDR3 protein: CASSLELARPNYGYTF

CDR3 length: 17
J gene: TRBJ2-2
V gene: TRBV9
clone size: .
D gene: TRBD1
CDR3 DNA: TGTGCCAGCAGCGAAAGGACAGGGGATTCGAGCACCGGGGAGCTGTTTTTT
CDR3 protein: CASSERTGDSSTGELFF

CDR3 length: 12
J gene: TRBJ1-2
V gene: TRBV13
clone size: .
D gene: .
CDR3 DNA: TGTGCCAGCAGAGGAGGGCTTGGGGGCTACACCTTC
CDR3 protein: CASRGGLGGYTF

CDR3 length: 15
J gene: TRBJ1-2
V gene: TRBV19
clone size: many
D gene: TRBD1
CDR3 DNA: TGTGCCAGTAGTATAATGGGTACAGGGGGCCGGGGCTACACCTTC
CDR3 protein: CASSIMGTGGRGYTF

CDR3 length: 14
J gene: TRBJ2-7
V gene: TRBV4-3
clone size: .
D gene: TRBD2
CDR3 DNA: TGCGCCAGCAGCCAAGGAACTAGCGGGAGGGGGCAGTACTTC
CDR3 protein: CASSQGTSGRGQYF

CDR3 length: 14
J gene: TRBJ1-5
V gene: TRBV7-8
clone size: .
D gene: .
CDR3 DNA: TGTGCCAGCAGCCGAGGAGGGAGCCAGAAGCCCCAGCATTTT
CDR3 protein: CASSRGGSQKPQHF

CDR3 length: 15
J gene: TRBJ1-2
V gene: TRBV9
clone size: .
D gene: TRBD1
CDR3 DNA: TGTGCCAGCAGCACAATGGACAGGGCAAACTATGGCTACACCTTC
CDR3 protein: CASSTMDRANYGYTF

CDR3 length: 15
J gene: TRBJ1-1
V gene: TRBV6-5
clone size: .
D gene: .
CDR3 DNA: TGTGCCAGCAGCTTGGTTGGGGGAGGAAACACTGAAGCTTTCTTT
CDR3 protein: CASSLVGGGNTEAFF

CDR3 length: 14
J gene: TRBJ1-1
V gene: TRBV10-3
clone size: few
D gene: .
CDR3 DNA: TGTGCCATCAGTGACTCGCAGGGGTCGACTGAAGCTTTCTTT
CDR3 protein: CAISDSQGSTEAFF

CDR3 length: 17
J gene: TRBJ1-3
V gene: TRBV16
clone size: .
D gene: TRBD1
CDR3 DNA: TGTGCCAGCAGCGAAAGACAGGGGGCGAGTTCTGGAAACACCATATATTTT
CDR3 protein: CASSERQGASSGNTIYF

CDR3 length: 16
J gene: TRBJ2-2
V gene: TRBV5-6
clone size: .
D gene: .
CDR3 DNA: TGTGCCAGCAGCCCGGTGGGCAGGGGCGGTCCCGGGGAGCTGTTTTTT
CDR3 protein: CASSPVGRGGPGELFF

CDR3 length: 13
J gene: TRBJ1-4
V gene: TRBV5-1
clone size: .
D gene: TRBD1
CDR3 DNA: TGCGCCAGCAGCTCTCTAATGACAGGGACCCTGTTTTTT
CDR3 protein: CASSSLMTGTLFF

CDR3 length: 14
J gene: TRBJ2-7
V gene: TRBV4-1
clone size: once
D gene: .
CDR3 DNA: TGCGCCAGCAGCCTGCAGACGGAGACCTACGAGCAGTACTTC
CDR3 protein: CASSLQTETYEQYF

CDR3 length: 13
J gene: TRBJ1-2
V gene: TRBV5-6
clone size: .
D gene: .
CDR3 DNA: TGTGCCAGCCATAAGGTCGGAGCCTATGGCTACACCTTC
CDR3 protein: CASHKVGAYGYTF

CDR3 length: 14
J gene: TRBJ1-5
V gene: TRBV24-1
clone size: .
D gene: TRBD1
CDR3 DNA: TGTGCCACCAGTGAAGGACAGGGGCGTCAGCCCCAGCATTTT
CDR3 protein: CATSEGQGRQPQHF

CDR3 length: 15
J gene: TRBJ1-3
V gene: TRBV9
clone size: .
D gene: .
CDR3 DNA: TGTGCCAGCAGCGTACTGGGGGCAGATGGAAACACCATATATTTT
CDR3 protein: CASSVLGADGNTIYF

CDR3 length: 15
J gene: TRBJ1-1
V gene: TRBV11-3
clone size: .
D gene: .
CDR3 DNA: TGTGCCAGCAGCCTAACCCCGAGGGTGGCAGCTGAAGCTTTCTTT
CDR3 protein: CASSLTPRVAAEAFF

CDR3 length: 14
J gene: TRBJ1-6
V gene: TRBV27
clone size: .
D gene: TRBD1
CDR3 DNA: TGTGCCAGCCAAGGGGGACAGCCGAATTCACCCCTCCACTTT
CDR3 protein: CASQGGQPNSPLHF

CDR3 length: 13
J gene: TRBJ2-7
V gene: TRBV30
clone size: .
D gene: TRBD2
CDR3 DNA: TGTGCCCAGACGGGGGGGAATGACTACGAGCAGTACTTC
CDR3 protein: CAQTGGNDYEQYF

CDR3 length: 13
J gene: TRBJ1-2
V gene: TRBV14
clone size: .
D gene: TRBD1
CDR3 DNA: TGTGCCAGCCGGGACAGCTTTAACTATGGCTACACCTTC
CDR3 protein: CASRDSFNYGYTF

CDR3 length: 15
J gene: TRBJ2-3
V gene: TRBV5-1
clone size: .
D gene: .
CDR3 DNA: TGCGCCAGCAGCTATCTGAGCGTCAGCACAGATACGCAGTATTTT
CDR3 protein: CASSYLSVSTDTQYF

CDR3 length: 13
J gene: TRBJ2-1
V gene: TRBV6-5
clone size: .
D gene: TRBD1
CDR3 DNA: TGTGCCAGCAGGCAGGGACAGGGGAGTGCGCAGTTCTTC
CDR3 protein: CASRQGQGSAQFF

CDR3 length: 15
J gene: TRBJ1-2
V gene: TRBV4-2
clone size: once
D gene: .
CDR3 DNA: TGTGCCAGCAGCCAAGATCGGGTCCTTAACTATGGCTACACCTTC
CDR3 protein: CASSQDRVLNYGYTF

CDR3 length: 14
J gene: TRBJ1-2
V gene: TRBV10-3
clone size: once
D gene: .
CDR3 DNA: TGTGCCATCAGTGAGGTTGGACTGACCTATGGCTACACCTTC
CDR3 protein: CAISEVGLTYGYTF

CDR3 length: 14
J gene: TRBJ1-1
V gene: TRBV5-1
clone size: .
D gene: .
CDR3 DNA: TGCGCCAGCAGCATCTCACAGGGGAACACTGAAGCTTTCTTT
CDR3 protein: CASSISQGNTEAFF

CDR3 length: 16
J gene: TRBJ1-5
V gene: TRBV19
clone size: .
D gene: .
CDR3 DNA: TGTGCCAGTAGTATAGTTCACAGGGAGAGCAATCAGCCCCAGCATTTT
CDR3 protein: CASSIVHRESNQPQHF

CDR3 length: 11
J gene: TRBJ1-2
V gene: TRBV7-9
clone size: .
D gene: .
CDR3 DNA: TGTGGGGCAGGGAAGGACGATGGCTACACCTTC
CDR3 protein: CGAGKDDGYTF

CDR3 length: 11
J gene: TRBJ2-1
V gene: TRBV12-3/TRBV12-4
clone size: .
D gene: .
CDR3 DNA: TGTGCCAGCAGTTTCCACACCGAGCAGTTCTTC
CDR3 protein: CASSFHTEQFF

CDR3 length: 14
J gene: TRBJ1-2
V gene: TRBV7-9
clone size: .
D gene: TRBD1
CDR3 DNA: TGTGCCAGCAGCCGACAGACAGGGAACTATGGCTACACCTTC
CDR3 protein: CASSRQTGNYGYTF

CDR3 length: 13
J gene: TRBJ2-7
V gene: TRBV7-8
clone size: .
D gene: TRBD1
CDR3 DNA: TGTGCCAGCAGCTTTACAGGGGGTCGCGAGCAGTACTTC
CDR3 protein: CASSFTGGREQYF

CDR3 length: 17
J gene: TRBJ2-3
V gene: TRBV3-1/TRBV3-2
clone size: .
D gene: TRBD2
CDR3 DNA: TGTGCCAGCAGCCAAGCCCCTTTAGCGGGGGGCGGAGATACGCAGTATTTT
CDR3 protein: CASSQAPLAGGGDTQYF

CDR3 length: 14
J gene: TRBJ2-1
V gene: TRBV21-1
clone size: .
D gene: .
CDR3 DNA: TGTGCCAGCAGCGGGACTAGCTCGGGCAATGAGCAGTTCTTC
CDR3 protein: CASSGTSSGNEQFF

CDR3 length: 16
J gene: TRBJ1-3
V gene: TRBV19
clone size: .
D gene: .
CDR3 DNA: TGTGCCAGTAGTATAGTTCACAGTGAACCTGGAAACACCATATATTTT
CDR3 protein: CASSIVHSEPGNTIYF

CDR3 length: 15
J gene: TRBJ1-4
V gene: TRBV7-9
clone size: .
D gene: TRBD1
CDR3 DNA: TGTGCCAGCAGCCGAGGGGACAGTTTTAATGAAAAACTGTTTTTT
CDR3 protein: CASSRGDSFNEKLFF

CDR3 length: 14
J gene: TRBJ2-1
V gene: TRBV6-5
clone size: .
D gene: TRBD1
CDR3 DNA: TGTGCCAGCGGAACCCCAGGGGGCGGTGATGAGCAGTTCTTC
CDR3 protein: CASGTPGGGDEQFF

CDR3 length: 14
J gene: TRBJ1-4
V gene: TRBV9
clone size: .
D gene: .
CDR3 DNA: TGTGCCAGCAGCTCCGGGGGGGCTAATGAAAAACTGTTTTTT
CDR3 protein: CASSSGGANEKLFF

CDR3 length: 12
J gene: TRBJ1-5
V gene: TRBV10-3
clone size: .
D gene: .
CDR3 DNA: TGTGCCATCAGTGCGGAGTTGGGGCCCCAGCATTTT
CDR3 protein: CAISAELGPQHF

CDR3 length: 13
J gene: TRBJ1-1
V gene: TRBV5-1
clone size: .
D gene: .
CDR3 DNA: TGCGCCAGCAGCTTCGGGGGGGCGTCTGAAGCTTTCTTT
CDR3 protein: CASSFGGASEAFF

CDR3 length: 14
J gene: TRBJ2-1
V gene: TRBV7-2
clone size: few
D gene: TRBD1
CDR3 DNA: TGTGCCAGCAGCCGGGACAGGGTGATTAATGAGCAGTTCTTC
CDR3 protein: CASSRDRVINEQFF

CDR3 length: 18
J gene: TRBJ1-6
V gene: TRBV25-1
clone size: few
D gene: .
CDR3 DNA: TGTGCCAGCAGCCCCGGGACACCAAGGATCCGTTATAATTCACCCCTCCACTTT
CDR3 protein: CASSPGTPRIRYNSPLHF

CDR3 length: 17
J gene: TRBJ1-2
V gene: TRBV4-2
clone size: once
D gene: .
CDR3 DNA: TGTGCCAGCAGCCAAGATGCGCCACGGCAGGCGATCTATGGCTACACCTTC
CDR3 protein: CASSQDAPRQAIYGYTF

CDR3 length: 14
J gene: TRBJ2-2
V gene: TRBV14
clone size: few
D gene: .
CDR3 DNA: TGTGCCAGCAGCCAACGGGGATGGACCGGGGAGCTGTTTTTT
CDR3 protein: CASSQRGWTGELFF

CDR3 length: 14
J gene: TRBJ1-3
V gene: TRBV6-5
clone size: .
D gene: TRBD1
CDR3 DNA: TGTGCCAGCAGTCTCCGGGACAGGGGGGACACCATATATTTT
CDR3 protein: CASSLRDRGDTIYF

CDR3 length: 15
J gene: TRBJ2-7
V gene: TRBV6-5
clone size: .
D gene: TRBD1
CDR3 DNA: TGTGCCAGCAGGCGGGCCTCGACAGGGGCCTACGAGCAGTACTTC
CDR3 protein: CASRRASTGAYEQYF

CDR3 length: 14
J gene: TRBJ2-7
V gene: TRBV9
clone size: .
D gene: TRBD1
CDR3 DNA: TGTGCCAGCAGCAAACGGACAGGGCTGGACGAGCAGTACTTC
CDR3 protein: CASSKRTGLDEQYF

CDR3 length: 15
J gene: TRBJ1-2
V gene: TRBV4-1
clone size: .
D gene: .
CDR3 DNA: TGCGCCAGCAGCCCCCTAGGAGGCGGAATCTATGGCTACACCTTC
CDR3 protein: CASSPLGGGIYGYTF

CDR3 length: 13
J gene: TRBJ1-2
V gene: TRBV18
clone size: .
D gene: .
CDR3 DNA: TGTGCCAGCCAGGGTCTCCTCGAGGATGGCTACACCTTC
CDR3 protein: CASQGLLEDGYTF

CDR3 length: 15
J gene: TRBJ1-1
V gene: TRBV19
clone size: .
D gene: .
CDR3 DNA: TGTGCCAGTAACCCGGGGGGGGCGCGGGGTACTGAAGCTTTCTTT
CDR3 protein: CASNPGGARGTEAFF

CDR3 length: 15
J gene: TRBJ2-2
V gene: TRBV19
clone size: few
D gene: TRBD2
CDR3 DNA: TGTGCCAGTAGTATAGGGCTAGCGGGGGCCGGGGAGCTGTTTTTT
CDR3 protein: CASSIGLAGAGELFF

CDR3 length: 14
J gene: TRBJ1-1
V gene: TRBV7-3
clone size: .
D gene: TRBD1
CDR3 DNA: TGTGCCAGCAGCCCGGACAGGGGGAGCACTGAAGCTTTCTTT
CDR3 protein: CASSPDRGSTEAFF

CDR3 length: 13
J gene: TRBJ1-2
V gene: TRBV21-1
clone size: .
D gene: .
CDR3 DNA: TGTGCCTACGTGGAGGGGTGGGGCTATGGCTACACCTTC
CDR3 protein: CAYVEGWGYGYTF